A selection of T cell receptor beta chains follows, all from one sample in a study of T-cell memory formation after mild COVID-19. TCRdb itself ran the 5' RACE reads through MiXCR, one entry per CDR3 protein. In the table there are 150,000 to 200,000 distinct CDR3 sequences, roughly 30% of which are singletons. The sequenced sample was PBMCs or a T cell subset sorted from them (not recorded which). Every receptor here comes from an adult woman who had mild COVID-19 (a few samples of this study predate the infection). Cell type and time point are not known. The CDR3 runs from the conserved cysteine through the conserved F or W. D genes are given only for firm matches. Clone size is shown for a subset of rows, as once, few, many or a class of expanded clone.

>few|TRBD2|TRBJ2-7|TRBV14
TGTGCCAGCAGCCAAAGGCTAGCGGGAGGCGGAGCCTACGAGCAGTACTTC
CASSQRLAGGGAYEQYF
>NA|TRBD2|TRBJ2-1|TRBV7-3
TGTGCCAGTTCCGAAGGCCAGCGGGAGTTCAATGAGCAGTTCTTC
CASSEGQREFNEQFF
>NA|NA|TRBJ2-2|TRBV5-1
TGCGCCAGCAGGGGCGGGCTTTACACCGGGGAGCTGTTTTTT
CASRGGLYTGELFF
>NA|NA|TRBJ2-5|TRBV20-1
TGCAGTTGCCCTTTTTTCGAGACCCAGTACTTC
CSCPFFETQYF
>NA|NA|TRBJ2-3|TRBV5-1
TGCGCCAGCAGCTTGGATCGGGTCCCCAGCACAGATACGCAGTATTTT
CASSLDRVPSTDTQYF
>few|TRBD1|TRBJ1-6|TRBV7-2
TGTGCCAGCAGCATAGGGACAGGGAGGCCCTATAATTCACCCCTCCACTTT
CASSIGTGRPYNSPLHF
>NA|TRBD2|TRBJ2-1|TRBV7-3
TGTGCCAGCAGCTTAAGCGGGGGGGCCTACAATGAGCAGTTCTTC
CASSLSGGAYNEQFF
>many|NA|TRBJ2-1|TRBV12-3/TRBV12-4
TGTGCCAGCAGCCTCGGGAGAAGCGGCTACAATGAGCAGTTCTTC
CASSLGRSGYNEQFF
>few|NA|TRBJ2-3|TRBV20-1
TGCAGTGCTATAGAGGCGGGACTCACAGATACGCAGTATTTT
CSAIEAGLTDTQYF
>NA|NA|TRBJ1-1|TRBV4-3
TGCGCCAGCAGCCAAGAAGGGCGGAACACTGAAGCTTTCTTT
CASSQEGRNTEAFF
>many|TRBD1|TRBJ2-6|TRBV20-1
TGCACCCCCAGGGGACAGGGTGGGTCCGGGGCCAACGTCCTGACTTTC
CTPRGQGGSGANVLTF
>NA|NA|TRBJ2-5|TRBV29-1
TGCAGCGTTGATTGGGGGCTGGTAGAGACCCAGTACTTC
CSVDWGLVETQYF
>few|NA|TRBJ2-1|TRBV9
TGTGCCAGCAGCGTAGGAGTCGGTGAGCAGTTCTTC
CASSVGVGEQFF
>once|NA|TRBJ2-7|TRBV5-1
TGCGCCAGCAGCTTGGTTGGCTTGCACTCCTACGAGCAGTACTTC
CASSLVGLHSYEQYF
>NA|NA|TRBJ2-3|TRBV6-2/TRBV6-3
TGTGCCAGCACAGAGACCTTTCGGGATCTTACGCAGTATTTT
CASTETFRDLTQYF
>NA|TRBD1|TRBJ2-7|TRBV5-1
TGCGCCACCTCTCCGGGACAGGGGGCCCACGAGCAGTACTTC
CATSPGQGAHEQYF
>NA|TRBD1|TRBJ1-1|TRBV12-3/TRBV12-4
TGTGCCAGCAGTCGGGACAGGTCCGGGGAAGCTTTCTTT
CASSRDRSGEAFF
>NA|TRBD1|TRBJ2-1|TRBV5-1
TGCGCCAGCAGCTTAGGACAGGGGGCAGATGAGCAGTTCTTC
CASSLGQGADEQFF
>few|NA|TRBJ1-2|TRBV25-1
TGTGCCAGCAGTGCCCCGGGGATGATAGATGGCTACACCTTC
CASSAPGMIDGYTF
>NA|NA|TRBJ2-7|TRBV7-8
TGTGCCAGCAGCCAGGGTCCTACCTACGAGCAGTACTTC
CASSQGPTYEQYF
>NA|NA|TRBJ2-1|TRBV5-1
TGCGCCAGCAGCTTGGCCCCTAGCGTCTACAATGAGCAGTTCTTC
CASSLAPSVYNEQFF
>few|NA|TRBJ2-5|TRBV4-1
TGCGCCAGCAGCCTCGCCTTGGAGGATCGTGGAGAGACCCAGTACTTC
CASSLALEDRGETQYF
>few|TRBD1|TRBJ2-7|TRBV3-1
TGTGCCAGCAGCCAATTCAGGGGGTACGAGCAGTACTTC
CASSQFRGYEQYF
>NA|TRBD2|TRBJ2-7|TRBV7-2
TGTGCCAGCAGCCAGAGCGGGGGGCCTGCCTACGAGCAGTACTTC
CASSQSGGPAYEQYF
>NA|TRBD1|TRBJ1-6|TRBV7-9
TGTGCCAGCAGCCGGGGAGGGACAGAAAATTCACCCCTCCACTTT
CASSRGGTENSPLHF
>few|TRBD1|TRBJ1-1|TRBV11-2
TGTGCCAGCAGTCATCACAGGGGACAGGTCCCTGAAGCTTTCTTT
CASSHHRGQVPEAFF
>NA|TRBD1|TRBJ1-1|TRBV6-1
TGTGCCAGCAGTCCCCGGACAGGATTGAACACTGAAGCTTTCTTT
CASSPRTGLNTEAFF
>NA|TRBD2|TRBJ2-1|TRBV30
TGTGCCTGGGAGCCCGGGACTAGAAATGAGCAGTTCTTC
CAWEPGTRNEQFF
>NA|NA|TRBJ2-5|TRBV9
TGTGCCAGCAGCCCCAGAGGGTGGGACTTTCAAGAGCCCCAGTACTTC
CASSPRGWDFQEPQYF
>NA|NA|TRBJ2-6|TRBV7-3
TGTGCCAGCAGTATAAACTCTGGGGCCAACGTCCTGACTTTC
CASSINSGANVLTF
>NA|NA|TRBJ1-1|TRBV30
TGTGCCTGGAGTGGTTCGGGGGATGAAGCTTTCTTT
CAWSGSGDEAFF
>few|TRBD1|TRBJ1-4|TRBV2
TGTGCCAGCAGTGCGACCCAGGGGGCAGGGAATGAAAAACTGTTTTTT
CASSATQGAGNEKLFF
>NA|NA|TRBJ2-5|TRBV7-7
TGTGCTAGCAGCTCCCCGTTCGCCGGGAAGGAGACCCAGTACTTC
CASSSPFAGKETQYF
>once|TRBD2|TRBJ2-3|TRBV4-2
TGTGCCAGCAGCCCTATGGGACTACTCAACACAGATACGCAGTATTTT
CASSPMGLLNTDTQYF
>few|NA|TRBJ2-1|TRBV5-6
TGTGCCAGCAGGAATGGTAATGAGCAGTTCTTC
CASRNGNEQFF
>few|TRBD1|TRBJ2-1|TRBV29-1
TGCAGCGTTCAAGGGACAGGGGGCTACAATGAGCAGTTCTTC
CSVQGTGGYNEQFF
>NA|TRBD2|TRBJ2-4|TRBV7-8
TGTGCCAGCAGCGGACTAGCGGGGAGAGAGCTAGCCAAAAACATTCAGTACTTC
CASSGLAGRELAKNIQYF
>once|NA|TRBJ2-3|TRBV2
TGTGCCAGCGGGCCTAGCTGGGAAGATACGCAGTATTTT
CASGPSWEDTQYF
>NA|NA|TRBJ1-1|TRBV24-1
TGTGCCACCAGTGATTTGGAGGACACTGAAGCTTTCTTT
CATSDLEDTEAFF
>NA|NA|TRBJ2-5|TRBV24-1
TGTGCCACCAGTGATCTGTCTGAAGAGACCCAGTACTTC
CATSDLSEETQYF
>NA|NA|TRBJ1-1|TRBV12-3/TRBV12-4
TGTGCCAGCACGGTCTTTCCCATCCTCATGAACACTGAAGCTTTCTTT
CASTVFPILMNTEAFF
>few|NA|TRBJ2-5|TRBV7-9
TGTGCCAGCAGCTTAGGGGGGGAACAAGAGACCCAGTACTTC
CASSLGGEQETQYF
>NA|TRBD2|TRBJ2-7|TRBV7-9
TGTGCCAGCAGCTCAGGCATTGGAGCGGGGGTTTACGAGCAGTACTTC
CASSSGIGAGVYEQYF
>NA|NA|TRBJ1-1|TRBV6-6
TGTGCCAGCAGTTACCCGTTCAGTGAAGGGAACACTGAAGCTTTCTTT
CASSYPFSEGNTEAFF
>NA|NA|TRBJ2-2|TRBV2
TGTGCCAGCAGTAGTGGGAGCACCGGGGAGCTGTTTTTT
CASSSGSTGELFF
>few|NA|TRBJ2-1|TRBV7-2
TGTGCCAGCAGCTTTGAGGGTAGAGGATCCTACAATGAGCAGTTCTTC
CASSFEGRGSYNEQFF
>few|NA|TRBJ2-7|TRBV11-2
TGTGCCAGCAGCTTAGGAGGGGGGGCCTACGAGCAGTACTTC
CASSLGGGAYEQYF
>few|TRBD2|TRBJ2-1|TRBV3-1
TGTGCCAGCAGCCGAGAAAGATTGTCTAGCGGGAGGGGCCCCTACAATGAGCAGTTCTTC
CASSRERLSSGRGPYNEQFF
>NA|NA|TRBJ1-1|TRBV7-8
TGTGCCAGCAGCGTCTCGGCGGGGGGCCTGAACACTGAAGCTTTCTTT
CASSVSAGGLNTEAFF
>NA|NA|TRBJ2-3|TRBV7-6
TGTGCCAGCAGCCCCCCATTGGCAGATACGCAGTATTTT
CASSPPLADTQYF
>few|TRBD2|TRBJ2-1|TRBV12-3/TRBV12-4
TGTGCCAGCAGCCTGCTAGCGGAGAACAATGAGCAGTTCTTC
CASSLLAENNEQFF
>NA|TRBD2|TRBJ2-3|TRBV2
TGTGCCAGCAGCCCCGGGAGGAAACCTAGCACAGATACGCAGTATTTT
CASSPGRKPSTDTQYF
>many|NA|TRBJ2-7|TRBV5-1
TGCGCCAGCAGCTTGACAGGGTACTATGAGCAGTACTTC
CASSLTGYYEQYF
>few|TRBD2|TRBJ2-1|TRBV7-2
TGTGCCAGCAGCTTAACCGGGACTAGCGGGAGGGCCTCCAATGAGCAGTTCTTC
CASSLTGTSGRASNEQFF
>few|NA|TRBJ2-7|TRBV4-1
TGCGCCAGCAGCCTCCGGGACAACCACTACGAGCAGTACTTC
CASSLRDNHYEQYF
>NA|TRBD1|TRBJ1-2|TRBV11-2
TGTGCCAGCAGCCCTGGACAGGACTATGGCTACACCTTC
CASSPGQDYGYTF
>NA|TRBD2|TRBJ2-1|TRBV5-1
TGCGCCAGCAGCCAAGCTAGCGGGGGCTACAATGAGCAGTTCTTC
CASSQASGGYNEQFF
>NA|NA|TRBJ2-2|TRBV20-1
TGCAGTGCTGTTAGTAGAGCCGGGGAGCTGTTTTTT
CSAVSRAGELFF
>few|NA|TRBJ2-7|TRBV5-1
TGCGCCAGCAGCTTCGGGACCGGCGACTACGAGCAGTACTTC
CASSFGTGDYEQYF
>few|TRBD2|TRBJ2-7|TRBV5-1
TGCGCCAGCAGCTTGGAAGCTAGCGGCCACTACGAGCAGTACTTC
CASSLEASGHYEQYF